These 8 T cell receptor beta chains came from one sample sequenced in a study of blood T cell repertoires in COVID-19. Libraries were prepared by immunoSEQ multiplex PCR; TCRdb keeps only in-frame clonotypes and omits some of them. Among around 200,000 clones listed, approximately 86% were seen once. The sample taken for sequencing was peripheral blood. These receptors all come from a man aged 35 to 55 with active or convalescent COVID-19.

V is TRBV7-2 and J is TRBJ2-7; 9 bases map to TRBD1. Germline loops: CDR1 SGHTA, CDR2 FQGNSA. CDR3 length: 14 residues. With 2 bases clipped from V and 7 bases from J, the junction kept 6 bases outside the gene matches. CDR3 bases: TGTGCCAGCAGCTTACCGGGACAGGGAGGAGAGCAGTACTTC. Amino acids: CASSLPGQGGEQYF.

The chain links TRBV19 to TRBJ2-1; 11 nucleotides line up with TRBD1. This CDR3 has 15 residues. Germline V lookup: CDR1 LNHDA, CDR2 SQIVND (reference sequence). V dropped 4 bases and J dropped 6; count of bases not matched to a gene: 5. The CDR3 protein is CASSKSGTGGNEQFF. CDR3 nucleotides: TGTGCCAGTAGTAAGAGTGGGACAGGGGGCAATGAGCAGTTCTTC.

CDR3 protein: CASSVEGRVRTLYGYTF. As DNA, the CDR3 is TGTGCCAGCAGCGTAGAGGGGAGGGTAAGGACCCTCTATGGCTACACCTTC. The rearrangement joins TRBV9 to TRBJ1-2; a weak D match, TRBD1 (5 bases). The V gene's germline CDR1 is SGDLS and CDR2 YYNGEE. V was pared by 0 bases and J by 4 bases, with 19 bases between. The CDR3 has 17 residues.

The chain combines TRBV5-1 with TRBJ1-2, with unresolved D. Trimming stripped 5 bases from V and 2 bases from J, with 10 bases between. CDR3 size: 13 residues. Germline lookup yields CDR1 SGHRS and CDR2 YFSETQ. The CDR3 region has the DNA TGCGCCAGCAGTTTACAGCCGAACTATGGCTACACCTTC. It codes for CASSLQPNYGYTF.

V and J are TRBV30 and TRBJ2-5; the match to TRBD2 covers 12 bases. This CDR3 is built from 15 residues. The V gene's germline CDR1 is GTSNPN and CDR2 SVGIG (reference sequence). The junction had 7 bases not matched to a gene; V was cut back by 4 bases and J by 4 bases. The CDR3 nucleotides read TGTGCCTGGACTAGCGGGGGGGATTTCCTAGAGACCCAGTACTTC. This sequence encodes CAWTSGGDFLETQYF.

This sequence joins TRBV21-1 and TRBJ1-2; the table's D gene call, TRBD1, was not cross checked with the DNA. TRBV21-1 is termed a pseudogene. The length of the CDR3 is 14 residues. CDR3 DNA: TGTGCCAGCAGCAAAGGGAGCAGGGTATGTGGCTACACCTTC. It translates to CASSKGSRVCGYTF.

The rearrangement joins TRBV6-5 to TRBJ1-2; possible D gene TRBD1, 6 bases. V lost 6 bases to trimming and J lost 4 bases, with 12 bases between them. The germline V gene has CDR1 MNHEY and CDR2 SVGAGI. The CDR3 sequence is 13 residues long. As DNA, the CDR3 is TGTGCCAGCAGACCAGACAGGATCTATGGCTACACCTTC. Translation gives CASRPDRIYGYTF.

The table lists this clone with a count of one. V is TRBV27 and J is TRBJ2-7; D remains ambiguous. CDR3 length equals 11 residues. CDR1 and CDR2 from the germline V gene are MNHEY and SMNVEV (reference sequence). The germline V and J ends were trimmed by 3 bases and 6 bases, with 6 bases remaining between them. CDR3 protein: CASSFSSEQYF. The CDR3 DNA sequence: TGTGCCAGCAGTTTCAGTTCCGAGCAGTACTTC.